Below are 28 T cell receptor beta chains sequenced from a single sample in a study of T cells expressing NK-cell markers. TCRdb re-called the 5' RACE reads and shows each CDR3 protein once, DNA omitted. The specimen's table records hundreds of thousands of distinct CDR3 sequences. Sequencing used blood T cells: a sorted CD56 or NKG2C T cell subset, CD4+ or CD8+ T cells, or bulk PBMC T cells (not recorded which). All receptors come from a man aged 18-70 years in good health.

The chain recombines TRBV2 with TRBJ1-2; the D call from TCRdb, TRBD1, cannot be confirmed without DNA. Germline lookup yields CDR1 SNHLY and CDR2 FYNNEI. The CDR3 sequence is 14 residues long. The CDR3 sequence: CASSETGDSSGYTF.

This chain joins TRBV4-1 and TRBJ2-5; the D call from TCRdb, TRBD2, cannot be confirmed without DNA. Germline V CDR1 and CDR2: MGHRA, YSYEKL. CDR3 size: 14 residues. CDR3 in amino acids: CASSQPGTGETQYF.

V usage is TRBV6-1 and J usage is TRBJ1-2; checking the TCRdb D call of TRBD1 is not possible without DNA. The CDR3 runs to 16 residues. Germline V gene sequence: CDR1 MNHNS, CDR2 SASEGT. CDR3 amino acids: CASSELGHPKGYGYTF.

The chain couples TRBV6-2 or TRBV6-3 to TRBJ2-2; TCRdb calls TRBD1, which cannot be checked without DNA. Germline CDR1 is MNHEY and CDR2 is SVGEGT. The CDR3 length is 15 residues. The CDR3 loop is CASRIRAARGGELFF.

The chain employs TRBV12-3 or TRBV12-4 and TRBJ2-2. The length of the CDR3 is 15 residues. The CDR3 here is CASSLVKGLAGELFF.

CDR3 amino acids: CASSVTPQPYTEAFF. V usage is TRBV6-1 and J usage is TRBJ1-1. CDR1 MNHNS and CDR2 SASEGT come from the germline V gene. The CDR3 has 15 amino acids.

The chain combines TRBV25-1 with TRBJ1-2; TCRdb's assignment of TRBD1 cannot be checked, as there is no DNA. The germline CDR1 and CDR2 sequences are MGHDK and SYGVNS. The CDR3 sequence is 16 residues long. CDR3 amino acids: CASSEYYSRGLYGYTF.

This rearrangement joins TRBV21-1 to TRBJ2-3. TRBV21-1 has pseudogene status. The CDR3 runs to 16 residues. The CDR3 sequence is CASSKGRQESTDTQYF.

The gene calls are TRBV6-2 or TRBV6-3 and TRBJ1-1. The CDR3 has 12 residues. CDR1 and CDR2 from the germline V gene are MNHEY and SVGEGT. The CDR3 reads CASSVGYTEAFF.

CDR3 region: CASSPRLAGGSDEQFF. The genes are TRBV18 and TRBJ2-1; TCRdb indicates TRBD2, and absent DNA this call remains unverified. The CDR3 is 16 amino acids. Germline-derived CDR1 and CDR2 are KGHSH and LQKENI.

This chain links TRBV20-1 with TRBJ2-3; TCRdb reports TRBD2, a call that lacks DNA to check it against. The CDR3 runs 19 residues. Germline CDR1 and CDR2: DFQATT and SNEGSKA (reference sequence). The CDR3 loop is CSARDVVKKGTSGADTQYF.

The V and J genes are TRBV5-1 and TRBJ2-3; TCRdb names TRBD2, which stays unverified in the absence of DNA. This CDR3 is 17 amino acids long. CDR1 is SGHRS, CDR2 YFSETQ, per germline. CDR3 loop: CASSLVWGLADTDTQYF.

The CDR3 sequence is CASIMRTGDYEQFF. J is TRBJ2-1 and V is TRBV12-3 or TRBV12-4; no DNA is available, so the TRBD1 call from TCRdb remains unchecked. This CDR3 has 14 amino acids.

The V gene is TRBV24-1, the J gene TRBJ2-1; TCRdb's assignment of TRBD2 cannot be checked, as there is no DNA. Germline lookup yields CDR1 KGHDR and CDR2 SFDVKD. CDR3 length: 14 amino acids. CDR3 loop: CATMTSGGTNEQFF.

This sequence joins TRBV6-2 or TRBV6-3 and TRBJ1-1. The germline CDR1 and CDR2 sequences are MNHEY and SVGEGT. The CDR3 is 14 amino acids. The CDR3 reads CASRTLMPRTEAFF.

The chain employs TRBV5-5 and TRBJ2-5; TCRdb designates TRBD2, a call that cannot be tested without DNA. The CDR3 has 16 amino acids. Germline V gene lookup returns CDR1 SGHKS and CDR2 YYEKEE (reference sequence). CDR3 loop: CASSGWTSGGQGTQYF. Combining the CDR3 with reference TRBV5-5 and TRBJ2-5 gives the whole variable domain DAGVTQSPTHLIKTRGQQVTLRCSPISGHKSVSWYQQVLGQGPQFIFQYYEKEERGRGNFPDRFSARQFPNYSSELNVNALLLGDSALYLCASSGWTSGGQGTQYFGPGTRLLVL.

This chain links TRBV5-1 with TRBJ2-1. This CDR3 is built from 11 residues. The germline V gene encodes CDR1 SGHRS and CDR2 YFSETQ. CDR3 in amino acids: CASRLGQEQFF.

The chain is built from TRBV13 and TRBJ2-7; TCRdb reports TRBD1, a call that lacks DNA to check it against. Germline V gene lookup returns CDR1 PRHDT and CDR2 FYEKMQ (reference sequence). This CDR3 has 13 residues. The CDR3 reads CASSPLSRYEQYF.

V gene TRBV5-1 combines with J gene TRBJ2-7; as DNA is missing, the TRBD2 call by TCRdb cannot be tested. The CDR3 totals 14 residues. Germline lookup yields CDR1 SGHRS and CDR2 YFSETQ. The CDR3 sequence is CASRREFRAYEQYF.

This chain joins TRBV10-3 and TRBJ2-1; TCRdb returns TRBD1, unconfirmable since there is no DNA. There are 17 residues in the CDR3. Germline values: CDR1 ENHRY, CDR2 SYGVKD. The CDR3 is CAIAGTGLDGSYNEQFF.

CDR3 amino acids: CASSPLHPAANYGYTF. The chain joins TRBV5-5 to TRBJ1-2. The CDR3 has 16 amino acids. Per the germline V gene, CDR1 is SGHKS and CDR2 is YYEKEE (reference sequence).

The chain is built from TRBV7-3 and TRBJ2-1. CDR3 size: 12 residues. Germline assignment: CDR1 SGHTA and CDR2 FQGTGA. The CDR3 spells CASSGGHNEQFF. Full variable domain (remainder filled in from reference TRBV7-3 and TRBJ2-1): GAGVSQTPSNKVTEKGKYVELRCDPISGHTALYWYRQSLGQGPEFLIYFQGTGAADDSGLPNDRFFAVRPEGSVSTLKIQRTERGDSAVYLCASSGGHNEQFFGPGTRLTVL.

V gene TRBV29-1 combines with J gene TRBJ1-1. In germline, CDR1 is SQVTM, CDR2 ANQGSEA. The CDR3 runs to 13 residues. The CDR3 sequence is CSVVIIMNTEAFF.

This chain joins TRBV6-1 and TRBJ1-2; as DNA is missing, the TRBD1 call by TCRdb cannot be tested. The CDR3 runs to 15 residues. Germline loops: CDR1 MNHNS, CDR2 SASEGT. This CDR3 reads CASSEAGGRNYGYTF.

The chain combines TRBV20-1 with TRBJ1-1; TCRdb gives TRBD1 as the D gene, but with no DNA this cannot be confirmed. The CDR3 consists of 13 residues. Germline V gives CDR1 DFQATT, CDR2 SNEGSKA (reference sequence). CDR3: CSARLTGGGGAFF.

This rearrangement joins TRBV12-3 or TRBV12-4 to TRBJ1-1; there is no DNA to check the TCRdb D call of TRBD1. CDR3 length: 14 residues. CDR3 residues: CASSRDRVVAEAFF.

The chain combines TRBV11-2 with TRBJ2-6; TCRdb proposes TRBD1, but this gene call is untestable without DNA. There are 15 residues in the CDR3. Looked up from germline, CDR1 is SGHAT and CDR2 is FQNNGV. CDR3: CASSSWTAGANVLTF.

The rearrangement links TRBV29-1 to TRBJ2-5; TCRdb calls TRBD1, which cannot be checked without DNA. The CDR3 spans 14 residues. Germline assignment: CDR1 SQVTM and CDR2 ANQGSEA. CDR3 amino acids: CSVEVVRGAEAQYF.